The 16 T cell receptor beta chains below all came from one sample that was sequenced in a study of T cell responses to AZD1222 COVID-19 vaccine (dated by TCRdb to the early 2020s). The library came from the immunoSEQ multiplex PCR assay. The table comes from immuneACCESS by way of TCRdb, which keeps in-frame sequences with V and J called. Part of the clones is missing from these tables; in studies checked, under half for an unresolved V gene and the rest for unknown reasons. The sample table records more than 150,000 clones; approximately 91% of these occur just once. The top ten clones comprise under 8% of the sample. The time point label corresponds to: sample from adult after SARS-CoV-2 infection, after symptom onset. Specimen: peripheral blood, collected after recovery from COVID-19. These receptors all come from an adult who had recovered from COVID-19.

This clone has a single count. The rearrangement links TRBV12-1 to TRBJ1-3. TRBV12-1 is deemed a pseudogene. CDR3 length equals 16 residues. The chain's CDR3 is CASSHSPTLRGNTIYF. The CDR3 DNA reads as TGTGCCAGCAGCCATTCCCCGACGCTGCGGGGAAACACCATATATTTT.

This clone was recorded once. This chain uses TRBV7-9 with TRBJ2-2; D may be TRBD2 (6 bases). Germline V lookup: CDR1 SEHNR, CDR2 FQNEAQ (reference sequence). The V end lost 5 bases, the J end lost 7 bases, and 8 bases lay between the germline ends. CDR3 length equals 12 residues. CDR3 protein: CASSPGVGELFF. CDR3 nucleotides: TGTGCCAGCAGCCCGGGGGTCGGGGAGCTGTTTTTT.

The rearrangement joins TRBV5-1 to TRBJ2-7; D perhaps matches TRBD1 (6 bases). CDR1 and CDR2 (germline): SGHRS, YFSETQ. The ends were cut back, 4 bases at V and 0 bases at J, with 14 bases in the middle. CDR3 length: 15 residues. CDR3 sequence: CASSPGTKISYEQYF. For the CDR3, the DNA is TGCGCCAGCAGCCCCGGGACAAAAATCTCCTACGAGCAGTACTTC.

The rearrangement uses TRBV2 and TRBJ2-3; TRBD2 matches 7 bases. CDR3 length: 11 amino acids. Germline values: CDR1 SNHLY, CDR2 FYNNEI. Trimming removed 7 bases from V and 9 bases from J; junction bases left unmatched: 4. CDR3 in DNA: TGTGCCAGCATGGGGAGGGGCACGCAGTATTTT. Encoded protein: CASMGRGTQYF.

CDR3 region: CASSYGLTGGAYGNQPQHF. The CDR3 region has the DNA TGTGCCAGCAGTTACGGGTTAACAGGGGGTGCTTATGGGAATCAGCCCCAGCATTTT. The chain couples TRBV6-2 or TRBV6-3 to TRBJ1-5; 8 bases agree with TRBD1. With 2 bases clipped from V and 4 bases from J, the junction kept 16 bases outside the gene matches. Germline-derived CDR1 and CDR2 are MNHEY and SVGEGT. This CDR3 region has 19 residues.

The CDR3: CASSQVAVSGNTIYF. The CDR3 DNA reads as TGCGCCAGCAGCCAAGTTGCCGTCTCTGGAAACACCATATATTTT. The genes are TRBV4-1 and TRBJ1-3; D remains unclear. Trimming removed 1 base from V and 0 bases from J, with 7 bases in between. Germline V CDR1 and CDR2: MGHRA, YSYEKL. This CDR3 is 15 amino acids long.

V usage is TRBV5-1 and J usage is TRBJ2-2; D is perhaps TRBD2 (5 bases). The CDR3 is 13 residues long. With 4 bases removed from V and 7 bases from J, the gap between germline ends came to 11 bases. Germline-derived CDR1 and CDR2 are SGHRS and YFSETQ. As DNA, the CDR3 is TGCGCCAGCAGCGGTAGCGTGGGCGGGGAGCTGTTTTTT. This sequence encodes CASSGSVGGELFF.

The chain links TRBV28 to TRBJ2-7, with TRBD1 matching 7 bases. Per the germline V gene, CDR1 is MDHEN and CDR2 is SYDVKM. With 6 bases clipped from V and 3 bases from J, the junction kept 11 bases outside the gene matches. The CDR3 extends over 15 amino acids. CDR3: CASSLPLGQSYEQYF. The CDR3 bases are TGTGCCAGCAGCCTCCCCCTGGGACAGAGCTACGAGCAGTACTTC.

The table lists this clone with a count of one. The V call is TRBV19, the J call TRBJ1-3, with unresolved D. The CDR3 runs to 14 residues. Germline CDR1 reads LNHDA; CDR2 reads SQIVND (reference sequence). Trimming left V 6 bases short and J 0 bases short, with 9 bases between. The CDR3 region has the DNA TGTGCCAGTAGACGGCAGACCTCTGGAAACACCATATATTTT. Amino acid sequence: CASRRQTSGNTIYF.

The chain uses TRBV5-1 and TRBJ2-2; D may be TRBD1 or TRBD2 (6 bases each). The CDR3 consists of 15 residues. The germline CDR1 and CDR2 sequences are SGHRS and YFSETQ. The V end lost 4 bases, the J end lost 3 bases, and 13 bases lay between the germline ends. The CDR3 bases are TGCGCCAGCAGCCCGGGGGCAGGGCACACCGGGGAGCTGTTTTTT. The encoded protein is CASSPGAGHTGELFF.

The V call is TRBV7-2, the J call TRBJ1-5; 12 positions agree with TRBD1. The CDR3 is 18 residues long. The V gene end was trimmed by 3 bases and the J gene end by 2 bases; junction bases not matched to a gene: 8. CDR1 is SGHTA and CDR2 is FQGNSA in the germline V gene. For the CDR3, the DNA is TGTGCCAGCAGCTTGGCCGGGACAGGGGGCTTTGGCAATCAGCCCCAGCATTTT. Its protein product is CASSLAGTGGFGNQPQHF.

CDR3 sequence (DNA): TGTGCCAGCAGCTTCGGACAGGGGAGCACTGAAGCTTTCTTT. This sequence encodes CASSFGQGSTEAFF. The rearrangement joins TRBV7-9 to TRBJ1-1, with 9 bases matching TRBD1. Losses at the gene ends were 3 bases for V and 4 bases for J; bases not matched to a gene: 3. The germline V gene encodes CDR1 SEHNR and CDR2 FQNEAQ (reference sequence). The CDR3 has 14 residues.

The chain employs TRBV11-1 and TRBJ1-1, with D possibly TRBD1 on 5 matching bases. Germline assignment: CDR1 SGHAT and CDR2 FQDESV (reference sequence). V was pared by 2 bases and J by 4 bases, with 14 bases between. The CDR3 has 15 residues. The DNA for the CDR3 is TGTGCCAGCAGCTTACAGACAGTGCCCGGCACTGAAGCTTTCTTT. Amino acids: CASSLQTVPGTEAFF.

J is TRBJ1-6 and V is TRBV5-1; 8 bases map to TRBD1. With 4 bases clipped from V and 7 bases from J, the junction kept 4 bases outside the gene matches. There are 14 residues in the CDR3. The germline V gene encodes CDR1 SGHRS and CDR2 YFSETQ. The CDR3 nucleotides are TGCGCCAGCAGCGTTGGACAGGGAAATTCACCCCTCCACTTT. Its protein is CASSVGQGNSPLHF.

The chain couples TRBV24-1 to TRBJ2-3, with D perhaps assigned TRBD1 or TRBD2 (6 bases each). Trimming stripped 4 bases from V and 1 base from J, with 11 bases between. CDR1 and CDR2 (germline): KGHDR, SFDVKD. The CDR3 is 15 amino acids. Here the CDR3 reads CATSEAGHRTDTQYF. CDR3 sequence (DNA): TGTGCCACCAGTGAGGCGGGACACCGCACAGATACGCAGTATTTT.

The chain employs TRBV6-2 or TRBV6-3 and TRBJ1-5; D is unresolved. The CDR3 spans 15 residues. Germline V CDR1 and CDR2: MNHEY, SVGEGT. V was cut by 6 bases and J by 0 bases, with 12 bases left in between. This chain's CDR3 is CASSFRGYSNQPQHF. DNA for the CDR3: TGTGCCAGCAGCTTCCGCGGGTATAGCAATCAGCCCCAGCATTTT.